The present entry profiles one TCR beta chain with its context. Its antigen is still unknown. Produced via immunoSEQ multiplex PCR; TCRdb's table is partial and in-frame only. Among nearly 80,000 clones listed, roughly 81% were seen once. CDR1 and CDR2 (germline): SGHNT, YENEEA. V was pared by 5 bases and J by 5 bases, with 4 bases of the junction left unmatched. This CDR3 has 14 residues. This sample was taken from a study of OX40 agonist ivuxolimab in advanced cancers. Broader study findings: Doses of 0.1 to 3.0 mg/kg were accompanied by clonal expansion of CD4+ and CD8+ blood T cells by week 6.

The TCR comes from an adult with an advanced solid tumor such as melanoma, head and neck, liver or kidney cancer. This chain links TRBV11-3 with TRBJ2-3, with 10 bases lining up with TRBD2. Sequences were derived from CD4+ or CD8+ T cells sorted from blood, sampled in a trial of the OX40 agonist ivuxolimab. The CDR3 DNA is TGTGCCAGCAGCCTTAGCGGGGGGCTAGATACGCAGTATTTT. Its protein product is CASSLSGGLDTQYF.